This T cell receptor beta chain was sequenced in a study of blood T cell repertoires in COVID-19. The overall study: Samples taken during acute and convalescent COVID-19 were collected in the United States, Italy and Spain.

As to this clone: Other DNA sequences in the same sample also yield this CDR3.

Sequencing used immunoSEQ multiplex PCR; TCRdb keeps in-frame clones, though not all of them. This table has approximately 170,000 clones, roughly nine tenths appearing once. This CDR3 has 15 residues. Per the germline V gene, CDR1 is SGHRS and CDR2 is YFSETQ. V shed 7 bases, J shed 3 bases, and the junction held 7 bases outside the gene matches. The rearrangement joins TRBV5-1 to TRBJ2-2, with 9 nucleotides matching TRBD1. The sequencing input was peripheral blood. The receptor comes from a woman between 65 and 79 years old with acute or convalescent COVID-19. CDR3 loop: CASSPRTGDTGELFF. The CDR3 nucleotides are TGCGCCAGCTCACCCAGGACAGGGGACACCGGGGAGCTGTTTTTT.